This T cell receptor beta chain was identified during a study of cytomegalovirus exposure and HLA in healthy donors. Overall study context: HLA-typed donors contributed about 85 million unique TCRs, which were held in an early data release.

Primers for the PCR totalled 60 Vbeta and 13 Jbeta. Using immunoSEQ multiplex PCR, the repertoire was profiled, and TCRdb retains in-frame clones only, with some absent. The data show tens of thousands of clones, approximately 60% seen once. The junction had 6 bases not matched to a gene; V was cut back by 3 bases and J by 5 bases. Germline V gene sequence: CDR1 SGHDN, CDR2 FVKESK. The CDR3 spans 14 residues. The sequence was collected from a boy aged 10-17 years in good health and CMV-seropositive. This sequence joins TRBV14 and TRBJ2-7; 8 bases map to TRBD2. Sample: PBMCs. DNA for the CDR3: TGTGCCAGCAGCCATTACGCGGGAGGCCACGAGCAGTACTTC. Translation: CASSHYAGGHEQYF. The entire variable domain, with the rest obtained from reference TRBV14 and TRBJ2-7, is as follows: EAGVTQFPSHSVIEKGQTVTLRCDPISGHDNLYWYRRVMGKEIKFLLHFVKESKQDESGMPNNRFLAERTGGTYSTLKVQPAELEDSGVYFCASSHYAGGHEQYFGPGTRLTVT.